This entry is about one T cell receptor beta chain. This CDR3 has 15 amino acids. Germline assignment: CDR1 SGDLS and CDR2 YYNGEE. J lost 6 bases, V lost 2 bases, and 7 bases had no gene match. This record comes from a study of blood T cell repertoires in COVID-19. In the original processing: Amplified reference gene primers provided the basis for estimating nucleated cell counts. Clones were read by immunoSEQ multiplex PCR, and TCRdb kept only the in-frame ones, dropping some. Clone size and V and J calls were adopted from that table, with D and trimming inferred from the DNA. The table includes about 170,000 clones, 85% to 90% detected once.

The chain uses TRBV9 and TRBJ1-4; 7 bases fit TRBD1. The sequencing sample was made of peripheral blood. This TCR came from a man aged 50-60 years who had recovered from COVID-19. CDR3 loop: CASSVTGDYDEKLFF. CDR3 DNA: TGTGCCAGCAGCGTCACAGGGGATTACGATGAAAAACTGTTTTTT.